Below are 17 T cell receptor beta chains sequenced from a single sample in a study of T cell responses to AZD1222 COVID-19 vaccine. Sequencing used immunoSEQ multiplex PCR; TCRdb keeps in-frame clones, though not all of them. The repertoire holds roughly 180,000 clones, with about 90% as singletons. The input for sequencing was peripheral blood, taken on day 0 of AZD1222 vaccination. Source of these receptors: an adult in good health.

The DNA of the CDR3 is TGCAGCGTCCTGGGGTGGTTTGGCTACACCTTC. Translating it yields CSVLGWFGYTF. The chain uses TRBV29-1 and TRBJ1-2, with D uncertain. There are 11 residues in the CDR3. Trimming removed 6 bases from V and 7 bases from J, with 12 bases in between. Germline V gene lookup returns CDR1 SQVTM and CDR2 ANQGSEA.

The chain has TRBV27 and TRBJ2-1; D gene ambiguous. V lost 0 bases to trimming and J lost 6 bases, with 9 bases between them. The germline gives CDR1 MNHEY, CDR2 SMNVEV (reference sequence). This CDR3 spans 14 amino acids. CDR3 nucleotide sequence: TGTGCCAGCAGTTTATCGATCCTCCCCAATGAGCAGTTCTTC. Its protein product is CASSLSILPNEQFF.

The rearrangement uses TRBV6-2 or TRBV6-3 and TRBJ1-5, with a weak D call TRBD1 (6 bases). The CDR3 is 13 residues long. The germline V gene has CDR1 MNHEY and CDR2 SVGEGT. The V end was cut by 2 bases, the J end by 6 bases, with 8 bases between. The CDR3 loop is CASSYRGVQPQHF. CDR3 sequence (DNA): TGTGCCAGCAGTTACAGGGGGGTTCAGCCCCAGCATTTT.

V usage is TRBV4-3 and J usage is TRBJ2-6; TRBD2 might be the D (5 bases). The CDR3 has 18 residues. CDR1 is LGHNA, CDR2 YSLEER, per germline. The ends were cut back, 1 base at V and 2 bases at J, with 15 bases in the middle. Here the CDR3 reads CASSQVFSGIPGANVLTF. As DNA, the CDR3 is TGCGCCAGCAGCCAAGTTTTCTCGGGGATCCCTGGGGCCAACGTCCTGACTTTC.

The chain links TRBV3-1 (or the pseudogene TRBV3-2) to TRBJ1-1; 9 bases match TRBD1. This CDR3 spans 15 amino acids. Germline V gene lookup returns CDR1 LGHDT and CDR2 YNNKEL (reference sequence). After removal of 5 bases from V and 11 bases from J, the junction contained 15 bases not matched to a gene. This chain's CDR3 is CASSWPTPDRGGAFF. CDR3 nucleotides: TGTGCCAGCAGCTGGCCAACACCCGACAGGGGGGGGGCTTTCTTT.

V and J are TRBV6-5 and TRBJ1-5; 7 nucleotides match TRBD1. There are 13 residues in the CDR3. V trimming: 8 bases; J trimming: 7 bases; junction bases outside the gene matches: 8. In germline, CDR1 is MNHEY, CDR2 SVGAGI. CDR3 sequence: CASSGQEGQPQHF. Here the CDR3 DNA reads TGTGCCAGCTCTGGACAGGAGGGACAGCCCCAGCATTTT.

The V call is TRBV5-4, the J call TRBJ1-6; D uncertain. Germline V gene data show CDR1 as SGHNT and CDR2 as YYREEE (reference sequence). V dropped 5 bases and J dropped 10 bases, with 19 bases sitting between them. The CDR3 spans 15 residues. CDR3: CASRNPEAAGSPLHF. The CDR3 nucleotides read TGTGCCAGCAGGAATCCCGAGGCGGCGGGGTCACCCCTCCACTTT.

The gene calls are TRBV9 and TRBJ1-3; D is possibly TRBD1 (5 bases). This CDR3 region has 16 residues. Trimming took 6 bases from V and 4 from J, leaving 20 bases between them. Germline-derived CDR1 and CDR2 are SGDLS and YYNGEE. The CDR3, as DNA: TGTGCCAGCAACCGTAGTCCAGGGTCCCTAGGAAACACCATATATTTT. Translation: CASNRSPGSLGNTIYF. The full variable domain, in which reference TRBV9 and TRBJ1-3 provide the parts outside the CDR3, is DSGVTQTPKHLITATGQRVTLRCSPRSGDLSVYWYQQSLDQGLQFLIQYYNGEERAKGNILERFSAQQFPDLHSELNLSSLELGDSALYFCASNRSPGSLGNTIYFGEGSWLTVV.

V gene TRBV6-1 combines with J gene TRBJ1-5, with 9 nucleotides matching TRBD1. J was trimmed by 5 bases and V by 4 bases; bases with no gene match: 9. Germline CDR1 is MNHNS and CDR2 is SASEGT. The CDR3 loop spans 16 amino acids. CDR3 in DNA: TGTGCCAGCAGTGGGGTAGACAGGGGGTCGGATCAGCCCCAGCATTTT. Its translation: CASSGVDRGSDQPQHF.

The chain uses TRBV28 and TRBJ1-4; D unclear. The germline gives CDR1 MDHEN, CDR2 SYDVKM. CDR3 size: 11 residues. V lost 10 bases to trimming and J lost 8 bases, with 11 bases between them. CDR3 DNA: TGTGCCACAATGGGGTACGAAAAACTGTTTTTT. Translation gives CATMGYEKLFF.

This chain connects TRBV6-5 to TRBJ2-7; D is possibly TRBD1 (5 bases). Germline CDR1 reads MNHEY; CDR2 reads SVGAGI. Trimming cost V 4 bases and J 0 bases, with 10 bases left between them. This CDR3 contains 14 residues. The CDR3 DNA reads as TGTGCCAGCAGTTTGGGGCCTAACTCCTACGAGCAGTACTTC. Protein: CASSLGPNSYEQYF.

This rearrangement joins TRBV10-3 to TRBJ2-5; 9 nucleotides line up with TRBD2. CDR3 length equals 15 residues. Germline V lookup: CDR1 ENHRY, CDR2 SYGVKD. The ends lost 4 bases at V and 1 base at J; junction bases unmatched: 4. CDR3 region: CAISVPAGGQETQYF. CDR3 bases: TGTGCCATCAGTGTGCCAGCGGGAGGCCAAGAGACCCAGTACTTC.

The chain carries TRBV5-6 and TRBJ2-1; 7 bases map to TRBD2. Germline CDR1 reads SGHDT; CDR2 reads YYEEEE. The ends lost 2 bases at V and 2 bases at J; junction bases unmatched: 7. The CDR3 has 16 amino acids. CDR3 in amino acids: CASSLMAGAAYNEQFF. CDR3 DNA: TGTGCCAGCAGCTTAATGGCGGGAGCGGCCTACAATGAGCAGTTCTTC.

The gene calls are TRBV6-2 or TRBV6-3 and TRBJ2-7; 7 bases are shared with TRBD1. Germline V CDR1 and CDR2: MNHEY, SVGEGT. This CDR3 region has 17 residues. With 2 bases clipped from V and 4 bases from J, the junction kept 14 bases outside the gene matches. The DNA for the CDR3 is TGTGCCAGCAGTTACCCCATAGGGGACAGTGAACATTACGAGCAGTACTTC. It translates to CASSYPIGDSEHYEQYF.

The rearrangement links TRBV7-9 to TRBJ2-5; D ambiguous. Trimming left V 4 bases short and J 5 bases short, with 8 bases between. Germline loops: CDR1 SEHNR, CDR2 FQNEAQ (reference sequence). The CDR3 loop spans 12 amino acids. In nucleotides, the CDR3 is TGTGCCAGCAGCTACCTCCAGGAGACCCAGTACTTC. Translated: CASSYLQETQYF.

The V call is TRBV7-2, the J call TRBJ2-7, with TRBD1 matching over 8 bases. V lost 4 bases, J lost 2 bases, and 10 bases stayed unmatched. CDR3 size: 16 residues. The germline CDR1 and CDR2 sequences are SGHTA and FQGNSA. In DNA, the CDR3 is TGTGCCAGCAGCTGGGACAGGCACCGGGGACCCTACGAGCAGTACTTC. This encodes CASSWDRHRGPYEQYF.

The chain carries TRBV19 and TRBJ2-7, with 10 bases lining up with TRBD2. J was trimmed by 6 bases and V by 1 base; bases with no gene match: 6. CDR1 and CDR2 from the germline V gene are LNHDA and SQIVND (reference sequence). The CDR3 totals 15 residues. The CDR3: CASSIGGLALGEQYF. CDR3 nucleotide sequence: TGTGCCAGTAGTATAGGGGGACTAGCGCTCGGCGAGCAGTACTTC.